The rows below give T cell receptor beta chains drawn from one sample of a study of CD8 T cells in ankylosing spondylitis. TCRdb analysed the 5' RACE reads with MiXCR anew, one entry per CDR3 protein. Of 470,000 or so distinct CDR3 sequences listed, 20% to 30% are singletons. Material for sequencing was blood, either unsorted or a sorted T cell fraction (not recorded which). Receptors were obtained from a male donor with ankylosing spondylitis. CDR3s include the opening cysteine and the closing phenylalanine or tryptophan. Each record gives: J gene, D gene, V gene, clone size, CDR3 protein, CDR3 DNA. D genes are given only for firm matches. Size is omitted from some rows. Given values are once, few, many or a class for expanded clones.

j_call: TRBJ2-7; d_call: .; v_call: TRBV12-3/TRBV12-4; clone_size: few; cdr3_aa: CASSPREYGGAYEQYF; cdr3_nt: TGTGCCAGCAGTCCCCGGGAGTATGGGGGCGCGTACGAGCAGTACTTC
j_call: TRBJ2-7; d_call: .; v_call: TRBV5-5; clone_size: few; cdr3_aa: CASSRDLTSYEQYF; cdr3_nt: TGTGCCAGCAGCCGGGACTTGACTTCCTACGAGCAGTACTTC
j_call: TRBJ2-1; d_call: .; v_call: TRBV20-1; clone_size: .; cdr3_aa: CSASQSLDEQFF; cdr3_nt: TGCAGTGCTAGCCAATCCCTGGATGAGCAGTTCTTC
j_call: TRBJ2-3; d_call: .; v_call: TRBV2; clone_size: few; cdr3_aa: CASRWSSTDTQYF; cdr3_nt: TGTGCCAGCAGATGGAGTAGCACAGATACGCAGTATTTT
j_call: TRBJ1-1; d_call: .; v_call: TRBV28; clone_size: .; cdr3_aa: CASSGAGPFEAFF; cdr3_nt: TGTGCCAGCAGTGGGGCCGGGCCTTTCGAAGCTTTCTTT
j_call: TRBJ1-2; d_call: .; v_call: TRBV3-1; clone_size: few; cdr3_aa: CASSQDPQGNLGYTF; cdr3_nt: TGTGCCAGCAGCCAAGATCCCCAGGGGAATCTCGGCTACACCTTC
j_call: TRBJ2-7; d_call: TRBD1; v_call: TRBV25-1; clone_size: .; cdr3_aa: CAREGQGDEQYF; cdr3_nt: TGTGCCAGGGAGGGACAGGGGGACGAGCAGTACTTC
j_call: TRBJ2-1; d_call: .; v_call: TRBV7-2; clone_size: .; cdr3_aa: CASSPRGRSYNEQFF; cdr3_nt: TGTGCCAGCAGCCCCCGGGGACGATCCTACAATGAGCAGTTCTTC
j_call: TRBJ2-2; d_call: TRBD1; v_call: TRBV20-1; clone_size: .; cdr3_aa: CSAAGQGDTGELFF; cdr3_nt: TGCAGTGCCGCGGGACAGGGCGACACCGGGGAGCTGTTTTTT
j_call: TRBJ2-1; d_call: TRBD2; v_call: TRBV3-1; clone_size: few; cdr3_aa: CATALSGNTYNEQFF; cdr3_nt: TGTGCCACTGCCCTTAGCGGGAATACCTACAATGAGCAGTTCTTC
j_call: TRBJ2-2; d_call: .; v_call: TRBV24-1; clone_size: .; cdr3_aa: CATSDLVSGPNTGELFF; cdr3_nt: TGTGCCACCAGTGATTTAGTCTCGGGACCTAACACCGGGGAGCTGTTTTTT
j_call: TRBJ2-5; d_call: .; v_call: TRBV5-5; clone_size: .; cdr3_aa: CASSLRGPRETQYF; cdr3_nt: TGTGCCAGCAGCTTGAGGGGACCCCGAGAGACCCAGTACTTC
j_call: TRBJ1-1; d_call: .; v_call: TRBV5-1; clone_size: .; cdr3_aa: CASSSGIANTEAFF; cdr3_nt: TGCGCCAGCAGCTCGGGGATCGCGAACACTGAAGCTTTCTTT
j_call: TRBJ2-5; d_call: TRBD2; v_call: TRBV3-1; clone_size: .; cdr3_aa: CASSPSLAGEGYF; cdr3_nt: TGTGCCAGCAGCCCGTCCCTAGCGGGAGAAGGGTACTTC
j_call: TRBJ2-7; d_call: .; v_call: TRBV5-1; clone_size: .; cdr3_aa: CASSLEASSPYEQYF; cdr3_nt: TGCGCCAGCAGCTTGGAGGCCTCTTCCCCCTACGAGCAGTACTTC
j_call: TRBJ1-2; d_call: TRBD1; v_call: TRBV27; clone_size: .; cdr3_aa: CASSFDRGNYGYTF; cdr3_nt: TGTGCCAGCAGTTTCGACAGGGGAAACTATGGCTACACCTTC
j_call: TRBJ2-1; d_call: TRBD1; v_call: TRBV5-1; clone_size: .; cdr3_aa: CASSGPGQGAGYNEQFF; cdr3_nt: TGCGCCAGCAGCGGACCGGGACAGGGGGCTGGGTACAATGAGCAGTTCTTC
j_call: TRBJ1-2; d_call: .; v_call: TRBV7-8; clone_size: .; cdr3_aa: CASSLAARGFNYGYTF; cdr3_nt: TGTGCCAGCAGCTTAGCTGCGCGGGGGTTTAACTATGGCTACACCTTC
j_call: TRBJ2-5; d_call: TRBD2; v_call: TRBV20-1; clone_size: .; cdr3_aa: CSASGEGLAGGETQYF; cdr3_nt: TGCAGTGCTAGTGGAGAGGGGCTAGCGGGCGGGGAGACCCAGTACTTC
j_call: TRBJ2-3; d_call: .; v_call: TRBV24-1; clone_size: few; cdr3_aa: CATSGRPSADTQYF; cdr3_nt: TGTGCCACCAGTGGGCGGCCCTCTGCAGATACGCAGTATTTT
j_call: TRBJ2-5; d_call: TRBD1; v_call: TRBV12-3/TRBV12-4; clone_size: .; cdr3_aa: CASSFGQAGQETQYF; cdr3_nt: TGTGCCAGCAGCTTCGGACAGGCCGGACAGGAGACCCAGTACTTC
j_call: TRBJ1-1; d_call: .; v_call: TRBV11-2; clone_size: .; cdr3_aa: CASSFSGSNTEAFF; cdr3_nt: TGTGCCAGCAGCTTTTCCGGATCGAACACTGAAGCTTTCTTT